This entry lists 14 T cell receptor beta chains sequenced from one sample in a study of T cell changes during pregnancy in multiple sclerosis. Generated by immunoSEQ multiplex PCR, the TCRdb table keeps only in-frame clones and is missing some. This table holds 38,000 or so clones, approximately 89% found once. The source was CD4+ T cells from peripheral blood mononuclear cells, collected in the second trimester of pregnancy. These receptors were collected from a female donor in good health, enrolled as a control in a pregnancy study.

The chain joins TRBV6-6 to TRBJ1-4; no definite D call. This CDR3 comprises 15 residues. CDR1 is MNHNY and CDR2 is SVGAGI in the germline V gene (reference sequence). Trimming stripped 2 bases from V and 0 bases from J, with 7 bases between. This CDR3 reads CASSYPTTTNEKLFF. For the CDR3, the DNA is TGTGCCAGCAGTTACCCGACAACAACTAATGAAAAACTGTTTTTT.

V is TRBV29-1 and J is TRBJ1-2; D is unresolved. Germline-derived CDR1 and CDR2 are SQVTM and ANQGSEA. CDR3 size: 13 residues. V shed 4 bases and J shed 4 bases, with 13 bases lying between them. CDR3 bases: TGCAGCGTTGCCCAACTTCACGGCTATGGCTACACCTTC. It yields the protein CSVAQLHGYGYTF.

The V call is TRBV28, the J call TRBJ2-1, with D possibly being TRBD2 (7 bases). The CDR3 runs to 16 residues. Germline CDR1 MDHEN, CDR2 SYDVKM. V lost 2 bases, J lost 5 bases, and 16 bases lay in between. CDR3 nucleotides: TGTGCCAGCAGTTTAACTGGCGGGGGCCTTCACAATGAGCAGTTCTTC. Translating it yields CASSLTGGGLHNEQFF.

V usage is TRBV30 and J usage is TRBJ1-3, with D perhaps TRBD1 (6 bases). Germline CDR1 reads GTSNPN; CDR2 reads SVGIG (reference sequence). Trimming stripped 0 bases from V and 5 bases from J, with 11 bases between. The CDR3 has 14 residues. Written as DNA, the CDR3 is TGTGCCTGGAGTGTAGGGACAACAAGAAACACCATATATTTT. It codes for CAWSVGTTRNTIYF.

In its sample, this clone was seen a few times. This chain uses TRBV5-1 with TRBJ1-5; 9 bases fit TRBD1. This CDR3 has 15 amino acids. Unmatched junction bases numbered 4, after V lost 1 base and J lost 5 bases. The germline gives CDR1 SGHRS, CDR2 YFSETQ. CDR3 DNA sequence: TGCGCCAGCAGCTTGAGGACAGGGGCAGATCAGCCCCAGCATTTT. It translates to CASSLRTGADQPQHF.

V is TRBV11-1 and J is TRBJ2-1; 14 bases agree with TRBD2. CDR1 and CDR2 (germline): SGHAT, FQDESV (reference sequence). CDR3 length: 15 residues. J was trimmed by 5 bases and V by 5 bases; bases with no gene match: 2. The CDR3 region is CASSRLAGGNNEQFF. The CDR3, as DNA: TGTGCCAGCAGCCGACTAGCGGGGGGGAACAATGAGCAGTTCTTC.

The chain has TRBV7-9 and TRBJ2-7; 9 positions agree with TRBD1. The V gene's germline CDR1 is SEHNR and CDR2 FQNEAQ (reference sequence). The CDR3 covers 14 residues. Germline trimming cut 6 bases from V and 2 bases from J; bases unmatched to any gene: 5. The DNA for the CDR3 is TGTGCCAGCAGAGCCGGGACAGGGCCCTACGAGCAGTACTTC. Amino acid sequence: CASRAGTGPYEQYF.

With regard to this clone: This specimen includes other DNA sequences encoding the same CDR3. The chain links TRBV5-1 to TRBJ2-7; 8 bases agree with TRBD1. The V gene end was trimmed by 4 bases and the J gene end by 1 base; junction bases not matched to a gene: 4. In germline, CDR1 is SGHRS, CDR2 YFSETQ. This CDR3 has 14 residues. The CDR3 nucleotides are TGCGCCAGCAGCCCGGGACAGGCTTCCTACGAGCAGTACTTC. Amino acid sequence: CASSPGQASYEQYF. Combining the CDR3 with reference TRBV5-1 and TRBJ2-7 gives the whole variable domain KAGVTQTPRYLIKTRGQQVTLSCSPISGHRSVSWYQQTPGQGLQFLFEYFSETQRNKGNFPGRFSGRQFSNSRSEMNVSTLELGDSALYLCASSPGQASYEQYFGPGTRLTVT.

The genes are TRBV2 and TRBJ1-1, with TRBD1 identical over 8 bases. This CDR3 has 13 amino acids. Germline V gene sequence: CDR1 SNHLY, CDR2 FYNNEI. J gave up 1 base and V 8 bases, and 3 bases lay outside the gene matches. CDR3 sequence reads: CASDRGQNTEAFF. The CDR3 DNA reads as TGTGCCAGCGACAGGGGCCAGAACACTGAAGCTTTCTTT.

The V and J genes are TRBV15 and TRBJ1-5; a weak D match, TRBD1 (6 bases). CDR3 size: 17 residues. Germline CDR1 is LNHNV and CDR2 is YYDKDF (reference sequence). The V end lost 1 base, the J end lost 2 bases, and 15 bases lay between the germline ends. CDR3 nucleotides: TGTGCCACCAGCAGAGGAACACAGGGTTTCGGCAATCAGCCCCAGCATTTT. This gives the protein CATSRGTQGFGNQPQHF.

The chain links TRBV18 to TRBJ1-1; a possible D gene is TRBD1 (5 bases). The CDR3 has 15 amino acids. V was cut by 3 bases and J by 1 base, with 12 bases left in between. Per the germline V gene, CDR1 is KGHSH and CDR2 is LQKENI. The CDR3 bases are TGTGCCAGCTCACCGGTTGGAGGGACGAACACTGAAGCTTTCTTT. Encoded protein: CASSPVGGTNTEAFF.

The chain combines TRBV5-6 with TRBJ1-4; 9 bases fit TRBD1. V trimming: 1 base; J trimming: 7 bases; junction bases outside the gene matches: 5. Germline CDR1 and CDR2: SGHDT and YYEEEE. The CDR3 totals 15 residues. CDR3 sequence (DNA): TGTGCCAGCAGCTTGTTGCACAGGGGGCTTGAAAAACTGTTTTTT. Protein sequence: CASSLLHRGLEKLFF.

The V and J genes are TRBV4-1 and TRBJ2-2; possibly TRBD1 for D (5 bases). The CDR3 runs to 15 residues. V lost 3 bases to trimming and J lost 1 base, with 9 bases between them. Germline V gene data show CDR1 as MGHRA and CDR2 as YSYEKL. CDR3 sequence (DNA): TGCGCCAGCAGCCAGCAGACAGTGAACACCGGGGAGCTGTTTTTT. As protein: CASSQQTVNTGELFF.

The chain is built from TRBV9 and TRBJ2-5; the D gene is possibly TRBD2 (6 bases). The J call is doubtful: the DNA matches TRBJ2-7 better. Germline CDR1 SGDLS, CDR2 YYNGEE. This CDR3 region has 14 residues. The CDR3 sequence is CASSSPGEPYEQYF. The DNA of the CDR3 is TGTGCCAGCAGCTCCCCGGGGGAACCCTACGAGCAGTACTTC.